A selection of T cell receptor beta chains follows, all from one sample in a study of T cells in Graves' hyperthyroidism and ophthalmopathy. TCRdb used MiXCR to reprocess the multiplex PCR reads, holding one entry per CDR3 protein. The profile shows about 99,000 distinct CDR3 sequences, over 45% of them singletons. Sequencing used blood. These receptors came from a man aged 40-55 years with Graves' hyperthyroidism. CDR3s include the opening cysteine and the closing phenylalanine or tryptophan. A D gene is named only where the DNA matches it firmly. Size is stated for part of the rows, as once, few or many counts, or as a class when the clone is expanded.

abundance: many; j_gene: TRBJ1-2; v_gene: TRBV29-1; d_gene: .; CDR3nt: TGCAGCGTTGACGGTGTGGGACACTATGGCTACACCTTC; CDR3aa: CSVDGVGHYGYTF
abundance: many; j_gene: TRBJ2-7; v_gene: TRBV11-2; d_gene: .; CDR3nt: TGTGCCAGCAGCTTAAGGCGCGGACAGAGAGACGAGCAGTACTTC; CDR3aa: CASSLRRGQRDEQYF
abundance: many; j_gene: TRBJ2-3; v_gene: TRBV2; d_gene: .; CDR3nt: TGTGCCAGCAGTGAAGCGCTCTTCATGGGGGGGGGCCCCAGCACAGATACGCAGTATTTT; CDR3aa: CASSEALFMGGGPSTDTQYF
abundance: many; j_gene: TRBJ1-3; v_gene: TRBV12-3/TRBV12-4; d_gene: .; CDR3nt: TGTGCCAGCAGTTTGGGGACAGGAAACACCATATATTTT; CDR3aa: CASSLGTGNTIYF
abundance: .; j_gene: TRBJ1-1; v_gene: TRBV19; d_gene: TRBD1; CDR3nt: TGTGCCAGTACCGGACAGGGACTGAGGAACGCCGAAGCTTTCTTT; CDR3aa: CASTGQGLRNAEAFF
abundance: many; j_gene: TRBJ2-7; v_gene: TRBV6-1; d_gene: .; CDR3nt: TGTGCCAGCAAAGAAGGACAGACCCTCTCCTACGAGCAGTACTTC; CDR3aa: CASKEGQTLSYEQYF
abundance: .; j_gene: TRBJ2-2; v_gene: TRBV7-9; d_gene: .; CDR3nt: TGTGCCAGCAGCTTAACAACGCAAGGGGAGCTGTTTTTT; CDR3aa: CASSLTTQGELFF
abundance: .; j_gene: TRBJ2-2; v_gene: TRBV20-1; d_gene: .; CDR3nt: TGTAGTGCTAGTTCCGCGGGCCAAGCGAACACCGGGGAGCTGTTTTTT; CDR3aa: CSASSAGQANTGELFF
abundance: once; j_gene: TRBJ2-7; v_gene: TRBV9; d_gene: .; CDR3nt: TGTGCCAGCAGCGTAGACGGGGCAGGCTACTACGAGCAGTACTTC; CDR3aa: CASSVDGAGYYEQYF
abundance: many; j_gene: TRBJ2-2; v_gene: TRBV5-1; d_gene: .; CDR3nt: TGCGCCAGCATGAGCGGAGTGAACACCGGGGAGCTGTTTTTT; CDR3aa: CASMSGVNTGELFF
abundance: many; j_gene: TRBJ1-1; v_gene: TRBV19; d_gene: TRBD1; CDR3nt: TGTGCCAGTAGTATTTCCCCGGGACAGGGGTCGACTGAAGCTTTCTTT; CDR3aa: CASSISPGQGSTEAFF
abundance: .; j_gene: TRBJ2-1; v_gene: TRBV10-3; d_gene: TRBD2; CDR3nt: TGTGCCACCAGGACTAGCAATGAGCAGTTCTTC; CDR3aa: CATRTSNEQFF
abundance: few; j_gene: TRBJ2-3; v_gene: TRBV5-5; d_gene: TRBD2; CDR3nt: TGTGCCAGCAGCCAAGATCGGACTAGCGGATTCAGCACAGATACGCAGTATTTT; CDR3aa: CASSQDRTSGFSTDTQYF
abundance: once; j_gene: TRBJ1-2; v_gene: TRBV10-3; d_gene: .; CDR3nt: TGTGCCACCATTGGACAGAGCTATGGCTACACCTTC; CDR3aa: CATIGQSYGYTF
abundance: .; j_gene: TRBJ2-7; v_gene: TRBV2; d_gene: TRBD1; CDR3nt: TGTGCCGGAGAGGGGGCCACAGATTACGAGCAGTACTTC; CDR3aa: CAGEGATDYEQYF
abundance: .; j_gene: TRBJ2-3; v_gene: TRBV2; d_gene: TRBD1; CDR3nt: TGTGCCAGCAGTTGGTCAGGGGGACGGGCAGATACGCAGTATTTT; CDR3aa: CASSWSGGRADTQYF
abundance: .; j_gene: TRBJ2-7; v_gene: TRBV7-2; d_gene: TRBD1; CDR3nt: TGTGCCAGCTCGTCCCAGACAGGGAGCGACTACGAGCAGTACTTC; CDR3aa: CASSSQTGSDYEQYF
abundance: many; j_gene: TRBJ1-5; v_gene: TRBV19; d_gene: .; CDR3nt: TGTGCCAGTGCCCGAAGGGTAGGGAATCAGCCCCAGCATTTT; CDR3aa: CASARRVGNQPQHF
abundance: many; j_gene: TRBJ2-1; v_gene: TRBV7-8; d_gene: .; CDR3nt: TGTGCCAGCAGCTCAACGGGGGTCGATGAGCAGTTCTTC; CDR3aa: CASSSTGVDEQFF
abundance: .; j_gene: TRBJ2-5; v_gene: TRBV10-3; d_gene: .; CDR3nt: TGTGCCATCAGTGAGGGGGACCAGTACTTC; CDR3aa: CAISEGDQYF
abundance: many; j_gene: TRBJ2-1; v_gene: TRBV6-4; d_gene: TRBD1; CDR3nt: TGTGCCAGCAGTGAGGACCCCGGACAGGGGAATGAGCAGTTCTTC; CDR3aa: CASSEDPGQGNEQFF
abundance: many; j_gene: TRBJ2-7; v_gene: TRBV6-5; d_gene: TRBD1; CDR3nt: TGTGCCAGCAGTTCGCCGGGACAGGGATACTACTACGAGCAGTACTTC; CDR3aa: CASSSPGQGYYYEQYF
abundance: many; j_gene: TRBJ2-6; v_gene: TRBV12-3/TRBV12-4; d_gene: TRBD1; CDR3nt: TGTGCCAGCAGTCCCGGGACAGGGAGGGTCAACGTCCTGACTTTC; CDR3aa: CASSPGTGRVNVLTF
abundance: many; j_gene: TRBJ1-1; v_gene: TRBV19; d_gene: .; CDR3nt: TGTGCCGGTTGTGCAGTGAACACTGAAGCTTTCTTT; CDR3aa: CAGCAVNTEAFF
abundance: many; j_gene: TRBJ2-6; v_gene: TRBV7-9; d_gene: .; CDR3nt: TGTGCCAGCAGCTTAGCCGGGATCGGGGCCAACGTCCTGACTTTC; CDR3aa: CASSLAGIGANVLTF
abundance: few; j_gene: TRBJ2-3; v_gene: TRBV7-8; d_gene: TRBD1; CDR3nt: TGTGCCAGCAGCCGAACAGCGACAGGGATAGGCGGAGATACGCAGTATTTT; CDR3aa: CASSRTATGIGGDTQYF
abundance: many; j_gene: TRBJ1-6; v_gene: TRBV6-1; d_gene: TRBD1; CDR3nt: TGTGCCAGCAGGGGGTATGACAGGGGGCTTAGTTCACCCCTCCACTTT; CDR3aa: CASRGYDRGLSSPLHF
abundance: many; j_gene: TRBJ2-7; v_gene: TRBV3-1; d_gene: .; CDR3nt: TGTGCCAGCAGCCAATTAGCGGATACCTACGAGCAGTACTTC; CDR3aa: CASSQLADTYEQYF
abundance: many; j_gene: TRBJ2-5; v_gene: TRBV6-2/TRBV6-3; d_gene: TRBD2; CDR3nt: TGTGCCAGCAGGCGGGGAGGGGCAGAGACCCAGTACTTC; CDR3aa: CASRRGGAETQYF
abundance: many; j_gene: TRBJ1-5; v_gene: TRBV6-1; d_gene: .; CDR3nt: TGTGCCAGCAGAATGGTTGGCAATCAGCCCCAGCATTTT; CDR3aa: CASRMVGNQPQHF
abundance: many; j_gene: TRBJ2-2; v_gene: TRBV11-2; d_gene: TRBD2; CDR3nt: TGTGCCAGCAGCTCCCCAAAAAGCGGGAGTAGCACCGGGGAGCTGTTTTTT; CDR3aa: CASSSPKSGSSTGELFF
abundance: few; j_gene: TRBJ1-1; v_gene: TRBV20-1; d_gene: .; CDR3nt: TGCAGGGTCTTGGACGACGGGAGGAGCACGGAAGCTTTCTTT; CDR3aa: CRVLDDGRSTEAFF
abundance: .; j_gene: TRBJ2-2; v_gene: TRBV10-1; d_gene: TRBD2; CDR3nt: TGCGCCACCAGCCTTACTAGCGGGGGTAACACCGGGGAGCTGTTTTTT; CDR3aa: CATSLTSGGNTGELFF
abundance: once; j_gene: TRBJ2-1; v_gene: TRBV2; d_gene: TRBD2; CDR3nt: TGTGCCAGCAGTGGACTAGCGGCTTACAATGAGCAGTTCTTC; CDR3aa: CASSGLAAYNEQFF
abundance: many; j_gene: TRBJ2-7; v_gene: TRBV7-9; d_gene: .; CDR3nt: TGTGCCAGCAGCAAGGACAGTTTTACCTACGAGCAGTACTTC; CDR3aa: CASSKDSFTYEQYF
abundance: .; j_gene: TRBJ2-7; v_gene: TRBV6-1; d_gene: .; CDR3nt: TGTGCCAGCTCTAGGACAACCTACGAGCAGTACTTC; CDR3aa: CASSRTTYEQYF
abundance: .; j_gene: TRBJ1-6; v_gene: TRBV20-1; d_gene: .; CDR3nt: TGCAGTGCTCCCCGGACAGTCAATTCACCCCTCCACTTT; CDR3aa: CSAPRTVNSPLHF
abundance: many; j_gene: TRBJ2-7; v_gene: TRBV4-2; d_gene: TRBD2; CDR3nt: TGTGCCAGCAGCCAAGACTTGAGAATAGCGGGGGCCTACGAGCAGTACTTC; CDR3aa: CASSQDLRIAGAYEQYF
abundance: many; j_gene: TRBJ1-4; v_gene: TRBV12-3/TRBV12-4; d_gene: TRBD1; CDR3nt: TGTGCCAGCAGTCCTTGGACAGGGGGCGAGGGGGAAAAACTGTTTTTT; CDR3aa: CASSPWTGGEGEKLFF
abundance: .; j_gene: TRBJ2-2; v_gene: TRBV7-9; d_gene: TRBD2; CDR3nt: TGTGCCAGCAGCTTCCTGGGTTTAGCGGGGGGAGAGGCCGGGGAGCTGTTTTTT; CDR3aa: CASSFLGLAGGEAGELFF
abundance: once; j_gene: TRBJ2-3; v_gene: TRBV25-1; d_gene: TRBD1; CDR3nt: TGTGCCAGCAGTGAATTGGGACAGGGGGCTTCGGATACGCAGTATTTT; CDR3aa: CASSELGQGASDTQYF
abundance: few; j_gene: TRBJ2-3; v_gene: TRBV27; d_gene: .; CDR3nt: TGTGCCAGCAGTTTATTGCAGAGCACAGATACGCAGTATTTT; CDR3aa: CASSLLQSTDTQYF
abundance: .; j_gene: TRBJ2-5; v_gene: TRBV7-9; d_gene: .; CDR3nt: TGTGCCAGCAGCTTAGGGGGGTCCCCCCAAGAGACCCAGTACTTC; CDR3aa: CASSLGGSPQETQYF
abundance: many; j_gene: TRBJ2-2; v_gene: TRBV10-2; d_gene: TRBD2; CDR3nt: TGCGCCAGCAGGAAGCGGGGGGGTACCGGGGAGCTGTTTTTT; CDR3aa: CASRKRGGTGELFF